The 2 T cell receptor beta chains below all came from one sample that was sequenced in a study of shared clonotypes between healthy human individuals. Using immunoSEQ multiplex PCR, the repertoire was profiled, and TCRdb retains in-frame clones only, with some absent. The sample carries 2,500,000 or so clones, around 90% recorded once. Sequenced: naive CD4+ T cells sorted from blood. Sample subset: CD45RA+ positively selected. The receptors originated from a man aged 18 to 29 in good health.

The V call is TRBV28, the J call TRBJ1-2; a possible D gene is TRBD1 (5 bases). This CDR3 has 16 amino acids. Germline-derived CDR1 and CDR2 are MDHEN and SYDVKM. Trimming left V 3 bases short and J 8 bases short, with 22 bases between. The CDR3 DNA sequence: TGTGCCAGCAGTTTGCCTGGGGCCCGAGGAACAGGCGGCTACACCTTC. Its translation is CASSLPGARGTGGYTF.

J is TRBJ2-1 and V is TRBV29-1; 7 bases are shared with TRBD1. Germline V gene data show CDR1 as SQVTM and CDR2 as ANQGSEA. After removal of 2 bases from V and 7 bases from J, the junction contained 5 bases not matched to a gene. CDR3 length equals 13 residues. CDR3 sequence (DNA): TGCAGCGTTGAACGTGGACAGGTAAATGAGCAGTTCTTC. Translating it yields CSVERGQVNEQFF.